The clone carrying this T cell receptor beta chain was found once. This entry is derived from a study of blood T cell repertoires in COVID-19. Study-level background: Samples came from the United States, Italy and Spain, spanning acute and convalescent COVID-19.

The CDR3 runs to 13 residues. V lost 6 bases and J lost 4; bases outside the gene matches: 5. Per germline, CDR1 LNHDA and CDR2 SQIVND (reference sequence). In the authors' methods: Using reference gene primer amplification, nucleated cell counts were estimated. Only in-frame clones appear in the TCRdb table, and some are missing; sequencing was by immunoSEQ multiplex PCR. Clone size and the V and J calls come from that table; the DNA yielded D and trimming. Among 150,000 or so clones listed, approximately 80% were seen once. The chain employs TRBV19 and TRBJ1-2; 7 nucleotides line up with TRBD1. Sequenced input: PBMCs or T cells enriched from blood (not recorded which). This TCR was sampled from an older man who had been exposed to COVID-19. In DNA, the CDR3 is TGTGCCAGTAGGATACAGGGGACCTATGGCTACACCTTC. Translated, it gives CASRIQGTYGYTF.